A single T cell receptor (beta chain) is shown here with its context. Its antigen target is currently unknown. No base qualities exist here, and no much larger clone lies one base off it. The Qiagen DNeasy kit was used to extract genomic DNA both from unsorted PBMCs and from the negatively selected CD4+ and CD8+ fractions. TCR beta CDR3 regions were amplified by immunoSEQ multiplex PCR using primers annealing to V and J segments. Amplification bias was minimized using a synthetic immune receptor repertoire, and residual bias was removed computationally after sequencing. In the original analysis: Repertoire diversity was quantified as the Shannon entropy index using custom Python scripts. Unsorted, CD4+ and CD8+ repertoires were analyzed separately, except in combined analyses where CD4+ and CD8+ sequences were merged in silico. Clonal expansion was defined as a frequency increase of at least 2-fold after treatment compared with C1D1, and clones undetected at baseline were assigned a pseudocount of 0.5. Singleton clones were defined as clones with 0 or 1 copy at C1D1, and non-singleton clones were defined as clones with 2 or more copies. Clones expanded in unsorted samples were assigned a CD4+, CD8+ or unknown annotation through matching of protein sequences in sorted samples from the same patient. Wilcoxon tests on paired samples were used to test diversity changes from C1D1 to C4D1. Not all clones reach the TCRdb copy of this immuneACCESS table, which keeps in-frame sequences only. Checked studies attribute under half of the gap to unresolved V genes and leave the rest unexplained. V, J and clone size are taken as reported in that table, and D and trimming were inferred from the DNA itself. Counted in this sample were more than 140,000 clones; 78% of them appeared once. The ten largest account for roughly 9.2% of the sample.

The label giving this sample's time point can be read as: cycle 2 day 1 (C2D1) of nivolumab. Every trial patient had relapsed following autologous stem cell transplantation, and prior brentuximab vedotin exposure was what differed among cohorts A, B and C. The trial cohort comprised about 60 patients with relapsed/refractory classical Hodgkin lymphoma whose best overall responses were complete response, partial response or progressive disease. Trial patients were treated with single-agent nivolumab in the multi-cohort phase II CheckMate 205 trial. Best overall response was determined by an independent review committee according to the 2007 International Working Group response criteria. PBMCs from the trial were collected at three points: immediately before nivolumab initiation (C1D1), and during therapy at cycle 2 day 1 and cycle 4 day 1. Peripheral blood was collected in 8 mL Vacutainer Cell Preparation Tubes, from which PBMCs were isolated by centrifugation and then cryopreserved.

This entry belongs to a study of PD-1 blockade in classical Hodgkin lymphoma (TCRdb year 2020). Study-wide context: Nivolumab dosing was 3 mg/kg intravenously every 2 weeks, continuing until either disease progression or unacceptable toxicity. A peripheral blood immune signature of response to PD-1 blockade in classical Hodgkin lymphoma was defined using TCR beta sequencing and CyTOF.

The CDR3 measures 14 amino acids from cysteine to phenylalanine. The sequence is cut down to CDR3 DNA, 42 bases in frame from base 1. For CDR1 and CDR2, the germline V gene lists SGHTA and FQGNSA. Cut back by 6 bases and 3 bases, the V and J ends lie 15 bases apart. What the study reported, not specific to this receptor: The study was limited to a single clinical trial cohort, and causes of repertoire differences, possibly disease activity or prior therapy, remained undefined. A significant rise by C4D1 was seen in CD4+ but not CD8+ TCR diversity (p=0.0027 vs p=0.16), with the rise being most apparent in complete responders (p=0.02). Newly diagnosed patients were reported to have lower baseline TCR diversity than healthy donors, and relapsed/refractory patients were reported to have lower baseline TCR diversity still. Patients starting nivolumab less than 1 year after ASCT had lower diversity and were excluded from later analyses to avoid confounding by immune reconstitution. Among trial patients, those achieving complete response had baseline diversity similar to that of newly diagnosed patients, while diversity was significantly lower in partial responders and progressors.

The sequence joins TRBV7-2 to TRBJ2-7; the D call is possibly TRBD1 or TRBD2, each sharing 5 bases. The source was peripheral blood mononuclear cells (PBMCs), collected before the second cycle of nivolumab. The sequence was collected from a human donor with classical Hodgkin lymphoma. Here is the DNA: TGTGCCAGCAGTTTTTCAGGGACCCTCTACGAGCAGTACTTC. This encodes CASSFSGTLYEQYF.